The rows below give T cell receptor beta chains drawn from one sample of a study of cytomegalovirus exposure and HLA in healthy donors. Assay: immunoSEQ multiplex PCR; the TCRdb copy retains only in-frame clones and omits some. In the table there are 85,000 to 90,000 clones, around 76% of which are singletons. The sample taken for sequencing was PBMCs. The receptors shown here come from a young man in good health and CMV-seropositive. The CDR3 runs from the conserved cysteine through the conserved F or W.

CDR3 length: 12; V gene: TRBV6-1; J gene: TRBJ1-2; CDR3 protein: CASSPSRYGYTF
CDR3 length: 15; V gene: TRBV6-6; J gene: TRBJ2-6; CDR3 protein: CASSNRGSGANVLTF
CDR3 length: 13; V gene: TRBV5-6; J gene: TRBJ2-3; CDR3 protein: CASSGPSTDTQYF
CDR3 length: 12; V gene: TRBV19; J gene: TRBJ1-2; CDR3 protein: CASSWTGRDYTF
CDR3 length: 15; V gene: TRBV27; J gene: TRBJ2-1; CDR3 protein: CASIAGANAYNEQFF
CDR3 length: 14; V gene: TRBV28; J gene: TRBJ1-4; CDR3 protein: CASSRTEPNEKLFF
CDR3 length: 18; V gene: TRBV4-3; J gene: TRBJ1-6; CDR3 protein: CASSQVIGRRPYNSPLHF
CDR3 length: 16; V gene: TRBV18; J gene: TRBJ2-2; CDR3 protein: CASSPPGTPNAGELFF
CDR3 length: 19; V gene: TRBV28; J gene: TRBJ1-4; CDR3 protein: CASSLPSTGIGATNEKLFF
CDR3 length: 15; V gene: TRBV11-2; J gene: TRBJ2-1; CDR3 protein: CASSLIAGPYNEQFF
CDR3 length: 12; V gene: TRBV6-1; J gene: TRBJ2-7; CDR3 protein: CASSRSLYEQYF
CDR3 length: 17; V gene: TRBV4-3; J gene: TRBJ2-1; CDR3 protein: CASSQDSSSGGYNEQFF
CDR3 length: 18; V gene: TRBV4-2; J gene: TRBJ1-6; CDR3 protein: CASSLPSLGQTPNSPLHF
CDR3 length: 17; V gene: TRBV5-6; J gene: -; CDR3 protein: CASSLSATGLNSYEQYF
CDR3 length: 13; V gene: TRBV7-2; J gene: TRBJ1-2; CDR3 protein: CASRTGDIDGYTF
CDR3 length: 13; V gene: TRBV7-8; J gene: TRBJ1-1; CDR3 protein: CASSLVTGTEAFF
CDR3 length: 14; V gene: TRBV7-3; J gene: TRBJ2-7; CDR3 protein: CASSPTPGEHEQYF
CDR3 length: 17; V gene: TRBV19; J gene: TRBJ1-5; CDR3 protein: CASGPQGAPPSNQPQHF
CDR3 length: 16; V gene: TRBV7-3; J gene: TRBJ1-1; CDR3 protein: CASSFLGGFENTEAFF
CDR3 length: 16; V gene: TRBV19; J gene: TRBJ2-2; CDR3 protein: CASSKVVTTGAGELFF
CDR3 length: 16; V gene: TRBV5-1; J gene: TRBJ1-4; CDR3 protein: CASSLGGGATNEKLFF
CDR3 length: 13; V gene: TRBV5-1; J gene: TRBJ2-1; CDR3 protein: CASSLDIIYEQFF
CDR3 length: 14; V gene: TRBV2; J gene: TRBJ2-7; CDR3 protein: CASLRDRGRVEQYF
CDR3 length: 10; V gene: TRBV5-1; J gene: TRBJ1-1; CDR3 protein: CPSGGESAFF
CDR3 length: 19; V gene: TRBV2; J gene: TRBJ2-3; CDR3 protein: CASRLGGLAGGRSTDTQYF
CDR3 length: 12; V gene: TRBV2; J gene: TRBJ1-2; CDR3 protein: CASSEPPPQRTF
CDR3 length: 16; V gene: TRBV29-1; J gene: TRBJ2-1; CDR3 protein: CSVDFRERGLWNEQFF
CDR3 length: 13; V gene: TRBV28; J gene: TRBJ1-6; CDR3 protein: CATLRGVGSPLHF
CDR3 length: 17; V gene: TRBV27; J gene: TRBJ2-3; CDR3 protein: CASSLVRTSGGADTQYF
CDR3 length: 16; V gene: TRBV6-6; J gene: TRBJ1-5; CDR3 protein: CASSYADGQGHQPQHF
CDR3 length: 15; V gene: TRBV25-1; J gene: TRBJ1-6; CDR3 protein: CASTDRAPSNSPLHF
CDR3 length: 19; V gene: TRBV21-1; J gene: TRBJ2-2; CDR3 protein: CASSKSPGGADRSTGELFF
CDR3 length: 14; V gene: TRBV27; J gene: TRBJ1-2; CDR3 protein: CASSDRRANYGYTF
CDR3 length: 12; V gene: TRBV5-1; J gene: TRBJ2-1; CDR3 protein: CASSLSGHEQFF
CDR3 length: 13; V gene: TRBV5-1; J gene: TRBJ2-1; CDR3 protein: CASSLEVADEQFF